The 22 T cell receptor beta chains below were found in one sample sequenced in a study of graft-versus-host responses after intestinal transplantation. The table came from immunoSEQ multiplex PCR; TCRdb's copy has only in-frame clones and leaves some out. The top ten clones hold about 0.95% of a sample with fewer than 20,000 clones, 38% of them seen once. The sample in question was alloreactive CD4+ T cells from a mixed lymphocyte reaction culture, obtained before intestinal transplant. The subset: CFSE-low proliferating T cells sorted from roughly six-day pre-transplant mixed lymphocyte reaction (GvH or HvG direction). The receptors were sampled from a human patient who received an intestinal transplant.

This clone was counted only a few times. The chain couples TRBV7-9 to TRBJ2-5, with 7 bases aligning to TRBD1. In germline, CDR1 is SEHNR, CDR2 FQNEAQ (reference sequence). With 1 base clipped from V and 10 bases from J, the junction kept 12 bases outside the gene matches. This CDR3 is 15 amino acids long. In DNA form, the CDR3 reads TGTGCCAGCAGCTTAGGGGACAGAGTGTCCAGGGGCCAGTACTTC. This gives the protein CASSLGDRVSRGQYF.

The DNA of the CDR3 is TGTGCCAGCAGCGCAGCCGGGACAACTAATCAGCCCCAGCATTTT. Amino acid sequence: CASSAAGTTNQPQHF. V gene TRBV9 combines with J gene TRBJ1-5; a possible D gene is TRBD1 (6 bases). Germline values: CDR1 SGDLS, CDR2 YYNGEE. The V end was cut by 3 bases, the J end by 4 bases, with 14 bases between. The CDR3 covers 15 residues.

The rearrangement uses TRBV18 and TRBJ1-3; possibly TRBD1 for D (6 bases). The length of the CDR3 is 19 residues. Deletions cut 3 bases from V and 1 base from J, with 22 bases between. Germline V gene sequence: CDR1 KGHSH, CDR2 LQKENI. The CDR3 spells CASSPRQVAEVRSGNTIYF. CDR3 coding DNA: TGTGCCAGCTCACCGCGACAGGTGGCAGAGGTGAGGTCTGGAAACACCATATATTTT.

The chain has TRBV2 and TRBJ1-4; D possibly corresponds to TRBD1 (6 bases). Trimming pared 3 bases from V and 7 bases from J, leaving 18 bases between. Germline CDR1 SNHLY, CDR2 FYNNEI. The CDR3 loop spans 16 amino acids. CDR3 loop: CASSDTVRLGGEKLFF. The CDR3 DNA is TGTGCCAGCAGTGATACAGTCCGGCTAGGGGGTGAAAAACTGTTTTTT.

V and J are TRBV9 and TRBJ1-2; D gene unclear. This CDR3 comprises 15 residues. Trimming took off 4 bases at V and 3 bases at J, with 16 bases between the two ends. Germline CDR1 and CDR2: SGDLS and YYNGEE. The CDR3 spells CASSPNPNRYYGYTF. CDR3 DNA sequence: TGTGCCAGCAGCCCCAACCCAAACAGATACTATGGCTACACCTTC.

This chain links TRBV7-8 with TRBJ1-6; D possibly corresponds to TRBD1 (5 bases). Germline loops: CDR1 SGHVS, CDR2 FQNEAQ. The CDR3 covers 16 residues. Trimming pared 0 bases from V and 7 bases from J, leaving 13 bases between. Here the CDR3 reads CASSLAAGTQNSPLHF. In DNA form, the CDR3 reads TGTGCCAGCAGCTTAGCGGCCGGGACTCAAAATTCACCCCTCCACTTT.

This clone turned up a few times. The V and J genes are TRBV15 and TRBJ1-3, with no clear D. The CDR3 covers 15 residues. The V gene's germline CDR1 is LNHNV and CDR2 YYDKDF (reference sequence). V was trimmed by 0 bases and J by 3 bases, leaving 9 bases between them. DNA for the CDR3: TGTGCCACCAGCAGAGATGGCGGAGATGGAAACACCATATATTTT. Protein: CATSRDGGDGNTIYF.

This chain links TRBV9 with TRBJ2-3; 12 bases match TRBD2. The germline CDR1 and CDR2 sequences are SGDLS and YYNGEE. The V segment lost 4 bases and the J segment 1 base; nucleotides outside the gene matches: 1. The CDR3 covers 15 residues. The CDR3 protein is CASSTSGGRTDTQYF. The CDR3 DNA reads as TGTGCCAGCAGCACTAGCGGGGGGCGCACAGATACGCAGTATTTT.

This clone was counted only a few times. The V and J genes are TRBV10-3 and TRBJ2-3, with TRBD1 matching over 9 bases. V lost 3 bases to trimming and J lost 2 bases; unmatched junction nucleotides: 9. The germline gives CDR1 ENHRY, CDR2 SYGVKD. The CDR3 has 17 amino acids. CDR3: CAISEPGTGILTDTQYF. The CDR3 DNA reads TGTGCCATCAGTGAACCCGGGACAGGGATTCTCACAGATACGCAGTATTTT.

The chain combines TRBV5-6 with TRBJ1-6; D remains unclear. CDR1 and CDR2 from the germline V gene are SGHDT and YYEEEE. Trimming stripped 4 bases from V and 6 bases from J, with 8 bases between. The CDR3 contains 13 residues. This CDR3 reads CASSRRSNSPLHF. The CDR3 DNA follows: TGTGCCAGCAGCCGACGTAGTAATTCACCCCTCCACTTT. The complete variable domain, with remaining parts taken from reference TRBV5-6 and TRBJ1-6, reads DAGVTQSPTHLIKTRGQQVTLRCSPKSGHDTVSWYQQALGQGPQFIFQYYEEEERQRGNFPDRFSGHQFPNYSSELNVNALLLGDSALYLCASSRRSNSPLHFGNGTRLTVT.

The rearrangement links TRBV18 to TRBJ2-2; TRBD2 might be the D (5 bases). V lost 3 bases to trimming and J lost 1 base, with 9 bases between them. Germline V gene sequence: CDR1 KGHSH, CDR2 LQKENI. This CDR3 comprises 15 residues. As DNA, the CDR3 is TGTGCCAGCTCACCGCTAGCAGAGAACACCGGGGAGCTGTTTTTT. Translation gives CASSPLAENTGELFF.

The gene calls are TRBV6-5 and TRBJ1-4, with TRBD1 matching 8 bases. The CDR3 loop spans 15 amino acids. Looked up from germline, CDR1 is MNHEY and CDR2 is SVGAGI. V gave up 4 bases and J gave up 5 bases; unmatched junction bases: 6. In nucleotides, the CDR3 is TGTGCCAGCAGTTGGACGACAGGGGAAAATGAAAAACTGTTTTTT. It codes for CASSWTTGENEKLFF.

The CDR3 bases are TGCAGCGTCAAACAGGGGCCTTCTTCCTACGAGCAGTACTTC. This encodes CSVKQGPSSYEQYF. This chain connects TRBV29-1 to TRBJ2-7; 7 nucleotides align to TRBD1. Germline CDR1 and CDR2: SQVTM and ANQGSEA. The CDR3 is 14 residues long. V trimming: 6 bases; J trimming: 1 base; junction bases outside the gene matches: 9.

This clone occurred a few times. The genes are TRBV5-4 and TRBJ1-1, with TRBD1 identical over 7 bases. Germline assignment: CDR1 SGHNT and CDR2 YYREEE (reference sequence). The CDR3 is 13 amino acids. After removal of 4 bases from V and 7 bases from J, the junction contained 7 bases not matched to a gene. The chain's CDR3 is CASSQPDRREAFF. As DNA, the CDR3 is TGTGCCAGCAGCCAGCCGGACAGGCGTGAAGCTTTCTTT.

This chain joins TRBV10-3 and TRBJ2-2; D is undetermined. The CDR3 consists of 17 residues. V shed 0 bases and J shed 1 base, with 12 bases lying between them. Per germline, CDR1 ENHRY and CDR2 SYGVKD. The CDR3: CAISESSGTMNTGELFF. Written as DNA, the CDR3 is TGTGCCATCAGTGAGTCGAGTGGCACGATGAACACCGGGGAGCTGTTTTTT.

This sequence joins TRBV27 and TRBJ2-7; D gene unclear. This CDR3 is 17 amino acids long. V was shortened by 4 bases and J by 3 bases, with 22 bases between the two germline ends. Germline CDR1 and CDR2: MNHEY and SMNVEV (reference sequence). The CDR3 DNA reads as TGTGCCAGCAGTTCCTTCGCCGGAAGGACGGTCGGCTACGAGCAGTACTTC. Translated, it gives CASSSFAGRTVGYEQYF.

Only a few counts were recorded for this clone. The chain employs TRBV19 and TRBJ2-7; no clear D. This CDR3 comprises 14 residues. Germline V gene sequence: CDR1 LNHDA, CDR2 SQIVND (reference sequence). The V end lost 4 bases, the J end lost 2 bases, and 12 bases lay between the germline ends. CDR3 nucleotides: TGTGCCAGTAGTAAGGTGGGCAGGCCCTACGAGCAGTACTTC. It is translated as CASSKVGRPYEQYF.

V and J are TRBV7-2 and TRBJ2-3; tentatively, D is TRBD2 (7 bases). This CDR3 has 17 amino acids. Between the trimmed V and J ends, which lost 3 bases and 2 bases, there was a span of 18 bases. The germline V gene has CDR1 SGHTA and CDR2 FQGNSA. CDR3 in DNA: TGTGCCAGCAGCTTTCTCGGGGGGCCAGCAAACACAGATACGCAGTATTTT. It specifies CASSFLGGPANTDTQYF.

The rearrangement links TRBV5-1 to TRBJ1-1; 7 bases fit TRBD1. CDR1 and CDR2 from the germline V gene are SGHRS and YFSETQ. The V segment lost 4 bases and the J segment 1 base; nucleotides outside the gene matches: 4. There are 14 residues in the CDR3. CDR3 residues: CASSPGQPNTEAFF. In nucleotides, the CDR3 is TGCGCCAGCAGCCCGGGACAGCCGAACACTGAAGCTTTCTTT.

The chain is built from TRBV21-1 and TRBJ1-1. TRBV21-1 is listed as a pseudogene. This CDR3 is built from 16 residues. The CDR3 here is CASSKVSRLGDTEAFF. The CDR3, as DNA: TGTGCCAGCAGCAAAGTTTCCCGGCTTGGGGACACTGAAGCTTTCTTT.

V gene TRBV11-1 combines with J gene TRBJ2-3; the match to TRBD2 covers 12 bases. Per germline, CDR1 SGHAT and CDR2 FQDESV (reference sequence). V gave up 4 bases and J gave up 1 base; unmatched junction bases: 3. The CDR3 consists of 16 residues. The CDR3 reads CASSSRLAGGTDTQYF. Here the CDR3 DNA reads TGTGCCAGCAGCTCCCGACTAGCGGGGGGCACAGATACGCAGTATTTT.

There are a few counts of this clone. The chain couples TRBV5-6 to TRBJ1-3; no clear D. CDR3 size: 15 residues. The V and J ends lost 4 bases and 2 bases respectively, with 13 bases between them. The germline V gene has CDR1 SGHDT and CDR2 YYEEEE. In DNA, the CDR3 is TGTGCCAGCAGCCCGGCAAGGGTGGCTGGAAACACCATATATTTT. Protein product: CASSPARVAGNTIYF.